The 23 T cell receptor beta chains presented below share a single source sample, sequenced in a study of beta chain features in type 1 diabetes. Study-wide findings and caveats: A moderate, significant TCRB CDR3 shortening appeared in type 1 diabetes across four CD4+ subsets.

Every bit of the isolated RNA underwent reverse transcription, so sequencing read expressed TCRB transcripts. Profiled with immunoSEQ multiplex PCR; TCRdb holds only in-frame clones, not every one. The sample carries around 260,000 clones, roughly 22% recorded once. Which antigens these TCRs recognize remains unknown. The sequenced material came from naive CD4+ T cells from blood. The origin of the receptors is a woman between 40 and 55 years old with type 1 diabetes.

CDR3 sequence reads: CASSLPGQLLPNTEAFF. The CDR3 DNA sequence: TGTGCCAGCAGCTTACCGGGACAGCTACTTCCGAACACTGAAGCTTTCTTT. This chain links TRBV7-8 with TRBJ1-1, with 7 bases aligning to TRBD1. This CDR3 is 17 amino acids long. Germline V gene lookup returns CDR1 SGHVS and CDR2 FQNEAQ. V shed 2 bases, J shed 1 base, and the junction held 10 bases outside the gene matches.

This clone was detected a few times. The chain recombines TRBV25-1 with TRBJ1-4; D is ambiguous. This CDR3 contains 15 residues. Germline V lookup: CDR1 MGHDK, CDR2 SYGVNS. The V gene lost 3 bases and the J gene lost 7 bases, with 15 bases spanning the gap. CDR3 protein: CASSENAYGGEKLFF. The CDR3 DNA follows: TGTGCCAGCAGTGAGAACGCTTACGGCGGTGAAAAACTGTTTTTT.

This clone was seen more than once but under ten times. J is TRBJ2-7 and V is TRBV6-1; the match to TRBD2 covers 12 bases. J gave up 0 bases and V 2 bases, and 8 bases lay outside the gene matches. Germline assignment: CDR1 MNHNS and CDR2 SASEGT. This CDR3 is 18 amino acids long. CDR3 sequence (DNA): TGTGCCAGCAGTGAAACGACTAGCGGGAGATCGTTCTCCTACGAGCAGTACTTC. Amino acid sequence: CASSETTSGRSFSYEQYF.

In DNA, the CDR3 is TGCGCCAGCAGCGGGGGGACTTTTTCCTACAATGAGCAGTTCTTC. Its protein product is CASSGGTFSYNEQFF. The rearrangement uses TRBV5-1 and TRBJ2-1; a possible D gene is TRBD2 (6 bases). Germline CDR1 and CDR2: SGHRS and YFSETQ. Trimming took 4 bases from V and 1 from J, leaving 12 bases between them. CDR3 length equals 15 residues.

The rearrangement links TRBV19 to TRBJ1-1; perhaps TRBD1 as D (5 bases). V was trimmed by 3 bases and J by 5 bases, leaving 13 bases between them. Germline CDR1 is LNHDA and CDR2 is SQIVND (reference sequence). The CDR3 length is 14 residues. CDR3 DNA sequence: TGTGCCAGTAGTATGTACCGGGACTCGACTGAAGCTTTCTTT. Residues: CASSMYRDSTEAFF.

The rearrangement links TRBV5-1 to TRBJ1-2; 9 nucleotides agree with TRBD1. V dropped 4 bases and J dropped 1; count of bases not matched to a gene: 5. CDR1 is SGHRS and CDR2 is YFSETQ in the germline V gene. This CDR3 comprises 15 residues. The CDR3 reads CASSAGTGLNYGYTF. The DNA of the CDR3 is TGCGCCAGCAGCGCCGGGACAGGGCTTAACTATGGCTACACCTTC.

The chain couples TRBV5-4 to TRBJ2-1; 9 bases map to TRBD2. Germline V gene data show CDR1 as SGHNT and CDR2 as YYREEE (reference sequence). V shed 1 base, J shed 3 bases, and the junction held 5 bases outside the gene matches. The CDR3 runs 16 residues. The CDR3 nucleotides are TGTGCCAGCAGCTTGCGTAATAGCGGGGGCTACAATGAGCAGTTCTTC. It encodes CASSLRNSGGYNEQFF.

This clone showed up just a few times. The V and J genes are TRBV23-1 and TRBJ2-5; D possibly corresponds to TRBD1 (6 bases). The closer fit of TRBJ2-7 to the DNA end suggests the J call may be wrong. TRBV23-1 is an open reading frame, and its role is uncertain. CDR3 length equals 13 residues. The CDR3 DNA sequence: TGCGCCAGCCGCGGACAGCAACCCTACGAGCAGTACTTC. Its protein is CASRGQQPYEQYF.

This clone came up a few times. CDR3 region: CASGLEGVDTEAFF. The CDR3 bases are TGTGCTAGTGGTTTGGAGGGGGTTGACACTGAAGCTTTCTTT. The rearrangement joins TRBV12-5 to TRBJ1-1; D possibly corresponds to TRBD1 (6 bases). CDR1 LGHNT and CDR2 FRNRAP come from the germline V gene. CDR3 length equals 14 residues. V lost 1 base and J 3 bases, leaving 9 bases between the germline ends.

The V and J genes are TRBV5-1 and TRBJ1-5, with D hard to call. This CDR3 comprises 15 residues. The V gene lost 0 bases and the J gene lost 7 bases, with 14 bases spanning the gap. Per the germline V gene, CDR1 is SGHRS and CDR2 is YFSETQ. The CDR3: CASSLGDRPGQPQHF. Here the CDR3 DNA reads TGCGCCAGCAGCTTGGGAGATCGCCCAGGACAGCCCCAGCATTTT.

A few counts support this clone. The chain combines TRBV28 with TRBJ2-3; 11 bases agree with TRBD1. V lost 6 bases and J lost 4; bases outside the gene matches: 12. This CDR3 comprises 17 residues. The germline V gene has CDR1 MDHEN and CDR2 SYDVKM. CDR3 coding DNA: TGTGCCAGCAGCCCGGGACAGGGGGTTCTTTTCTCAGATACGCAGTATTTT. Translation: CASSPGQGVLFSDTQYF.

This clone was seen a handful of times. For the CDR3, the DNA is TGCGCCAGCAGCTTGGCCGGGACAGCGAATGAAAAACTGTTTTTT. Translating it yields CASSLAGTANEKLFF. J is TRBJ1-4 and V is TRBV5-1; 7 bases match TRBD1. V trimming: 0 bases; J trimming: 5 bases; junction bases outside the gene matches: 4. Germline loops: CDR1 SGHRS, CDR2 YFSETQ. This CDR3 comprises 15 residues.

The chain carries TRBV5-4 and TRBJ2-2; 12 nucleotides align to TRBD2. CDR1 is SGHNT, CDR2 YYREEE, per germline (reference sequence). Unmatched junction bases numbered 5, after V lost 5 bases and J lost 3 bases. The CDR3 contains 16 residues. In DNA, the CDR3 is TGTGCCAGCAGGACAAGACTAGCGGGAGACACCGGGGAGCTGTTTTTT. Translation: CASRTRLAGDTGELFF.

This clone was seen only once. The chain is built from TRBV27 and TRBJ2-5; D gene unclear. Germline lookup yields CDR1 MNHEY and CDR2 SMNVEV (reference sequence). Trimming pared 5 bases from V and 0 bases from J, leaving 7 bases between. This CDR3 has 13 amino acids. CDR3 sequence reads: CASSPLYQETQYF. CDR3 DNA sequence: TGTGCCAGCAGTCCCCTGTACCAAGAGACCCAGTACTTC.

This clone was seen only a few times. The chain couples TRBV29-1 to TRBJ2-5, with D possibly TRBD1 on 8 matching bases. This CDR3 is built from 12 residues. Trimming took off 7 bases at V and 5 bases at J, with 14 bases between the two ends. CDR1 is SQVTM, CDR2 ANQGSEA, per germline. The CDR3 DNA sequence: TGCAGCGGAGACAGGGGAGGGGAGACCCAGTACTTC. It codes for CSGDRGGETQYF.

The chain has TRBV25-1 and TRBJ2-5; 10 bases agree with TRBD2. Germline trimming cut 2 bases from V and 9 bases from J; bases unmatched to any gene: 9. The CDR3 totals 15 residues. Germline V gene lookup returns CDR1 MGHDK and CDR2 SYGVNS. The CDR3 region is CASSEPGLAARAQYF. DNA of the CDR3: TGTGCCAGCAGTGAACCAGGACTAGCGGCCCGCGCCCAGTACTTC.

A few counts support this clone. V and J are TRBV6-1 and TRBJ1-2, with D hard to call. The length of the CDR3 is 13 residues. Germline CDR1 is MNHNS and CDR2 is SASEGT. The V and J ends lost 6 bases and 8 bases respectively, with 16 bases between them. This CDR3 is CASSLGRGFGYTF. The CDR3 nucleotides read TGTGCCAGCAGCCTAGGTCGCGGGTTCGGCTACACCTTC.

Only a few counts were recorded for this clone. This chain links TRBV4-1 with TRBJ2-1; 9 bases are a match to TRBD2. The CDR3 contains 16 residues. V shed 1 base and J 5 bases; nucleotides not matched to a gene: 6. Germline V gene data show CDR1 as MGHRA and CDR2 as YSYEKL. CDR3 sequence reads: CASSQAPLAGNNEQFF. CDR3 nucleotide sequence: TGCGCCAGCAGCCAAGCCCCGCTAGCGGGAAACAATGAGCAGTTCTTC.

Note on this clone: Additional DNA sequences in this sample encode the identical CDR3. The chain combines TRBV6-5 with TRBJ1-1; possibly TRBD1 for D (6 bases). V was trimmed by 5 bases and J by 5 bases, leaving 12 bases between them. CDR3 size: 13 residues. The germline CDR1 and CDR2 sequences are MNHEY and SVGAGI. The CDR3: CASSPRGWTEAFF. The CDR3, as DNA: TGTGCCAGCAGTCCCAGGGGTTGGACTGAAGCTTTCTTT.

This clone came up a few times. This sequence joins TRBV7-2 and TRBJ2-1; TRBD2 aligns across 7 bases. The CDR3 has 15 residues. Unmatched junction bases numbered 5, after V lost 5 bases and J lost 1 base. CDR1 SGHTA and CDR2 FQGNSA come from the germline V gene. DNA of the CDR3: TGTGCCAGCAGCCCGCTCGGGGGGTCCTACAATGAGCAGTTCTTC. It yields the protein CASSPLGGSYNEQFF.

Only a few counts were recorded for this clone. The chain employs TRBV18 and TRBJ2-5; D is unclear. Germline loops: CDR1 KGHSH, CDR2 LQKENI. The CDR3 length is 18 residues. V lost 1 base and J 2 bases, leaving 20 bases between the germline ends. The CDR3 protein is CASSPLPPATTAQETQYF. Written as DNA, the CDR3 is TGTGCCAGCTCACCACTCCCCCCAGCGACCACGGCTCAAGAGACCCAGTACTTC.

This chain connects TRBV4-2 to TRBJ1-1, with D possibly TRBD1 on 5 matching bases. This CDR3 is built from 14 residues. Looked up from germline, CDR1 is LGHNA and CDR2 is YNFKEQ. V was pared by 0 bases and J by 5 bases, with 10 bases between. CDR3 nucleotide sequence: TGTGCCAGCAGCCAAGAGAGGGAGGGGACTGAAGCTTTCTTT. It specifies CASSQEREGTEAFF.

The chain couples TRBV15 to TRBJ2-1, with TRBD2 matching 7 bases. CDR3 size: 15 residues. Trimming at V came to 5 bases and at J to 5 bases, leaving 9 bases not matched to a gene. Germline CDR1 LNHNV, CDR2 YYDKDF (reference sequence). The CDR3 spells CATSGGGAGDNEQFF. CDR3 DNA sequence: TGTGCCACCAGCGGGGGTGGGGCGGGAGACAATGAGCAGTTCTTC.